This is a list of T cell receptor beta chains from one sample in a study of OX40 agonist ivuxolimab in advanced cancers. TCRdb's table, derived via immunoSEQ multiplex PCR, lists solely in-frame clones and lacks some. The data contain around 65,000 clones, roughly 92% of them seen just once; the ten biggest clones take up about 0.3%. This specimen was CD4+ or CD8+ T cells sorted from blood, taken in a trial of the OX40 agonist ivuxolimab. The receptors stem from an adult with an advanced solid tumor such as melanoma, head and neck, liver or kidney cancer. CDR3s include the opening cysteine and the closing phenylalanine or tryptophan. Each record gives: V gene, clone size, J gene, D gene, CDR3 DNA, CDR3 protein. A D gene is named only where the DNA matches it firmly. Clone sizes are given selectively: once, few, many, or a class where the clone is expanded.

TRBV7-3	-	TRBJ2-3	TRBD1	TGTGCCAGCAGCTCCAGTGGACAGGACACAGATACGCAGTATTTT	CASSSSGQDTDTQYF
TRBV19	-	TRBJ2-1	TRBD2	TGTGCCAGTACCCCACTAGCGGGAACAGGCGAGCAGTTCTTC	CASTPLAGTGEQFF
TRBV9	-	TRBJ1-5	TRBD1	TGTGCCAGCAGCCTTACGACAGGGGGCGATCAGCCCCAGCATTTT	CASSLTTGGDQPQHF
TRBV2	once	TRBJ2-7	-	TGTGCCAGCTTGTCTGGGAGGGACATTTACGAGCAGTACTTC	CASLSGRDIYEQYF
TRBV19	-	TRBJ1-1	TRBD1	TGTGCCAGTAGTACTCGCGGACAGGTTCAAGCTTTCTTT	CASSTRGQVQAFF
TRBV19	-	TRBJ2-5	-	TGTGCCAGTAGTATACAGACAGAACTCCAAGAGACCCAGTACTTC	CASSIQTELQETQYF
TRBV28	-	TRBJ2-7	TRBD2	TGTGCCAGCAGTTCGATACTAGCGGGAGTTTTCGAGCAGTACTTC	CASSSILAGVFEQYF
TRBV6-5	-	TRBJ2-1	TRBD1	TGTGCCAGCAGTTACTCGGACAGGGACAATGAGCAGTTCTTC	CASSYSDRDNEQFF
TRBV27	-	TRBJ2-1	TRBD2	TGTGCCAGCAGTTCCCGGACAGGGCGAGGACTAGCGGGAGTTTACAATGAGCAGTTCTTC	CASSSRTGRGLAGVYNEQFF
TRBV11-2	-	TRBJ2-7	TRBD1	TGTGCCAGCAGCAGGGGACAGGACTCCTACGAGCAGTACTTC	CASSRGQDSYEQYF
TRBV19	-	TRBJ2-5	-	TGTGCCAGTAGCCGGGAAGAGACCCAGTACTTC	CASSREETQYF
TRBV29-1	-	TRBJ1-1	-	TGCAGCGTTGAACGGGGGGTACAGGTGAACACTGAAGCTTTCTTT	CSVERGVQVNTEAFF
TRBV15	-	TRBJ2-7	-	TGTGCCACCAGCAGAGTCAGGACCTACGAGCAGTACTTC	CATSRVRTYEQYF
TRBV6-1	-	TRBJ1-5	-	TGTGCCAGCAGTGAACGGGGGGGAGGCAATCAGCCCCAGCATTTT	CASSERGGGNQPQHF
TRBV7-6	-	TRBJ2-3	TRBD2	TGTGCCAGCAGTCGTTCGGGGGGTGATACAGATACGCAGTATTTT	CASSRSGGDTDTQYF
TRBV9	-	TRBJ1-1	-	TGTGCCAGCAGCGTAGAGTCCTTCACTGAAGCTTTCTTT	CASSVESFTEAFF
TRBV14	-	TRBJ2-5	-	TGTGCCAGCAGCCAAGCTTTTTCTAGCTCTGAGACCCAGTACTTC	CASSQAFSSSETQYF
TRBV2	-	TRBJ1-4	TRBD1	TGTGCCAGCAGTAGGGACAGCACAACTAATGAAAAACTGTTTTTT	CASSRDSTTNEKLFF
TRBV19	once	TRBJ2-1	-	TGTGCCAGTAGCCTACAGGGTCAACTTGAGCAGTTCTTC	CASSLQGQLEQFF
TRBV30	-	TRBJ1-1	-	TGTGCCTGGAGTGGGCGGCTACGGAACACTGAAGCTTTCTTT	CAWSGRLRNTEAFF
TRBV7-2	-	TRBJ2-1	TRBD1	TGTGCCAGCAGCATACAGGGGGCTGTCGGGGGTGAGCAGTTCTTC	CASSIQGAVGGEQFF
TRBV5-1	-	TRBJ1-4	-	TGCGCCAGCAGCTTGGGGACTCTAACTAATGAAAAACTGTTTTTT	CASSLGTLTNEKLFF
TRBV19	once	TRBJ2-7	TRBD2	TGTGCCAGTAGTATGGGCAGGACTAGTCTCCCCTACGAGCAGTACTTC	CASSMGRTSLPYEQYF
TRBV29-1	-	TRBJ2-5	-	TGCAGCGTTGAAGATCGGGGTAGCGGCCTTGCGACCCAGTACTTC	CSVEDRGSGLATQYF
TRBV19	-	TRBJ1-2	TRBD1	TGTGCCAGTAGTCCCCCGACAGGGGGCTCGGGGGGCTACACCTTC	CASSPPTGGSGGYTF
TRBV5-6	-	TRBJ2-3	-	TGTGCCAGCAGGATCGGGGCCAGCACAGATACGCAGTATTTT	CASRIGASTDTQYF
TRBV7-3	-	TRBJ2-5	TRBD2	TGTGCCAGCAGCCCCTCCGGTAGCGGGCGGGAGACCCAGTACTTC	CASSPSGSGRETQYF
TRBV6-5	-	TRBJ2-7	-	TGTGCCAGCAGTTACTGGGGTGTCGACGAGCAGTACTTC	CASSYWGVDEQYF
TRBV19	-	TRBJ1-2	TRBD1	TGTGCCAGTAGTGACCGGGACAGGGGCAACTATGGCTACACCTTC	CASSDRDRGNYGYTF